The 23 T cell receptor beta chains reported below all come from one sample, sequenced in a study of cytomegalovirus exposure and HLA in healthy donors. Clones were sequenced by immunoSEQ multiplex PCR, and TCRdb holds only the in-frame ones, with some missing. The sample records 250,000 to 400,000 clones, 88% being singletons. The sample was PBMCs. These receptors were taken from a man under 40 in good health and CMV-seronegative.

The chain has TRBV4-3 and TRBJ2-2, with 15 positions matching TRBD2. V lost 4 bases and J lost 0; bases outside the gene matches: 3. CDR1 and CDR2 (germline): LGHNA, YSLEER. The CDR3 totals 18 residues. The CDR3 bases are TGCGCCAGCAGCCCCGGGACTAGCGGGGGGACGAACACCGGGGAGCTGTTTTTT. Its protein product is CASSPGTSGGTNTGELFF.

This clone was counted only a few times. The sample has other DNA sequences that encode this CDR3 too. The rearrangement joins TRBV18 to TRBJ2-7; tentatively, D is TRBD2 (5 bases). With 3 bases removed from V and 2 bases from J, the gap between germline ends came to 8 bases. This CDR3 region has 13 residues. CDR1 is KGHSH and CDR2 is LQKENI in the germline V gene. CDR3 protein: CASSPTGTYEQYF. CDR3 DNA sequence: TGTGCCAGCTCACCGACCGGGACCTACGAGCAGTACTTC.

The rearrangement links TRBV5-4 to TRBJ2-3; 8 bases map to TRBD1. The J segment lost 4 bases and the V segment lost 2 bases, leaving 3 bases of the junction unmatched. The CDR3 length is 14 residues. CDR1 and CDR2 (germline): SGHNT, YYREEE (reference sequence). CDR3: CASSFDRGSDTQYF. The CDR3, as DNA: TGTGCCAGCAGCTTTGACAGGGGATCAGATACGCAGTATTTT.

The CDR3 region is CASSPLLAGEDTQYF. CDR3 coding DNA: TGCGCCAGCAGCCCTCTGTTAGCGGGGGAAGATACGCAGTATTTT. The rearrangement uses TRBV5-1 and TRBJ2-3, with 9 bases fitting TRBD2. Germline lookup yields CDR1 SGHRS and CDR2 YFSETQ. V dropped 4 bases and J dropped 5; count of bases not matched to a gene: 8. The length of the CDR3 is 15 residues.

Here the CDR3 DNA reads TGCGCCAGCAGCTTGGCCGCAGGGGCGGGCACAGATACGCAGTATTTT. Protein sequence: CASSLAAGAGTDTQYF. J is TRBJ2-3 and V is TRBV5-1; the D gene is possibly TRBD1 (6 bases). The CDR3 covers 16 residues. The germline V and J ends were trimmed by 0 bases and 1 base, with 12 bases remaining between them. Germline loops: CDR1 SGHRS, CDR2 YFSETQ.

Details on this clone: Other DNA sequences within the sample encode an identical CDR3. CDR3 region: CASSYLGQGTYEQYF. CDR3 bases: TGTGCCAGCAGTTACTTGGGACAGGGCACCTACGAGCAGTACTTC. This chain uses TRBV6-5 with TRBJ2-7; 9 positions match TRBD1. The CDR3 loop spans 15 amino acids. Germline V gives CDR1 MNHEY, CDR2 SVGAGI. J gave up 2 bases and V 1 base, and 3 bases lay outside the gene matches.

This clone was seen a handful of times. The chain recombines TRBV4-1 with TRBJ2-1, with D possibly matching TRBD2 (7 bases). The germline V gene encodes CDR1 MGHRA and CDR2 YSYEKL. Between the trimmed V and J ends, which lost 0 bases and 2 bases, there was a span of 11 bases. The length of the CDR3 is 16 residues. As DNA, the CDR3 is TGCGCCAGCAGCCAAGATGAGGGGGGGGCCTACAATGAGCAGTTCTTC. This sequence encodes CASSQDEGGAYNEQFF.

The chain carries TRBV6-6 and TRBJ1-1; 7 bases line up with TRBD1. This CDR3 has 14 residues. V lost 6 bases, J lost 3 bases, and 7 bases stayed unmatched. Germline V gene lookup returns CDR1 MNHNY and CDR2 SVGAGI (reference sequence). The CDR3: CASRTGNRDTEAFF. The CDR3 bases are TGTGCCAGCAGGACAGGGAATCGGGACACTGAAGCTTTCTTT.

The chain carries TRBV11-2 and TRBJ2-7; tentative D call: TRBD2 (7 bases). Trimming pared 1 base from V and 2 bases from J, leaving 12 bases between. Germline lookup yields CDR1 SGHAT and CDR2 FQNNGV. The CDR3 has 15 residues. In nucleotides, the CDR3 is TGTGCCAGCAGCTTAGCGGGGGGCCTAGCCTACGAGCAGTACTTC. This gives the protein CASSLAGGLAYEQYF.

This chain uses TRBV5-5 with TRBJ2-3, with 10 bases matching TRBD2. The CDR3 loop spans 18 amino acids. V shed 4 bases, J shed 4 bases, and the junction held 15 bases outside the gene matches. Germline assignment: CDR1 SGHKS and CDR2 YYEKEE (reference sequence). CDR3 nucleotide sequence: TGTGCCAGCAGCGACCCGCAGCGGGGGGGCCATGGCGCAGATACGCAGTATTTT. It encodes CASSDPQRGGHGADTQYF.

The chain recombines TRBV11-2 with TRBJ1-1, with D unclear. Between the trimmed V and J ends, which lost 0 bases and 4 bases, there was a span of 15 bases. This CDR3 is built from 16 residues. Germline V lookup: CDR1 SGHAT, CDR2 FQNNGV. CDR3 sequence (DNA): TGTGCCAGCAGCTTAGATGGGAGGAGGGCGAGCACTGAAGCTTTCTTT. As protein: CASSLDGRRASTEAFF.

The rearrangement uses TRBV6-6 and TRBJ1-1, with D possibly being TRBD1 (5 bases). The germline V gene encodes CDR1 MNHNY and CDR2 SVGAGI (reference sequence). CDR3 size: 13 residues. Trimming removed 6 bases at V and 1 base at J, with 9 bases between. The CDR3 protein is CASSLDRNTEAFF. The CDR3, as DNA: TGTGCCAGCAGCCTCGACAGGAACACTGAAGCTTTCTTT.

The CDR3 protein is CASSGGTSMNTEAFF. CDR3 DNA: TGTGCCAGCAGCGGAGGGACAAGTATGAACACTGAAGCTTTCTTT. The V call is TRBV9, the J call TRBJ1-1, with D possibly matching TRBD1 (6 bases). The CDR3 is 15 residues long. V was clipped by 3 bases and J by 0 bases, with 12 bases between them. Per the germline V gene, CDR1 is SGDLS and CDR2 is YYNGEE. The full variable domain, in which reference TRBV9 and TRBJ1-1 provide the parts outside the CDR3, is DSGVTQTPKHLITATGQRVTLRCSPRSGDLSVYWYQQSLDQGLQFLIQYYNGEERAKGNILERFSAQQFPDLHSELNLSSLELGDSALYFCASSGGTSMNTEAFFGQGTRLTVV.

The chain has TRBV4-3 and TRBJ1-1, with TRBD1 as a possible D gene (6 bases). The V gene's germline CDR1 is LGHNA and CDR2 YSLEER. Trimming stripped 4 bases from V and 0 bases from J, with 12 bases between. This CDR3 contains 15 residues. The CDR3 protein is CASSLTTGMNTEAFF. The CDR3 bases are TGCGCCAGCAGCCTAACGACAGGTATGAACACTGAAGCTTTCTTT.

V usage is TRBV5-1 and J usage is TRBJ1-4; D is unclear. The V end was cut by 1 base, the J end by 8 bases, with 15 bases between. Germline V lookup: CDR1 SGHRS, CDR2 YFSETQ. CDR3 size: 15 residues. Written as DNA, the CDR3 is TGCGCCAGCAGCTTGACGGGCGGGCGCGAGGAAAAACTGTTTTTT. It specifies CASSLTGGREEKLFF. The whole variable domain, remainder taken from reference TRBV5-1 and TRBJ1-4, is KAGVTQTPRYLIKTRGQQVTLSCSPISGHRSVSWYQQTPGQGLQFLFEYFSETQRNKGNFPGRFSGRQFSNSRSEMNVSTLELGDSALYLCASSLTGGREEKLFFGSGTQLSVL.

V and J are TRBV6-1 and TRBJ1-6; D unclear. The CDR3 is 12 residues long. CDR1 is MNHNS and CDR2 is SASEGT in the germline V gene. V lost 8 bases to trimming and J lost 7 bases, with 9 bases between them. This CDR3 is CASRTANSPLHF. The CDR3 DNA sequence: TGTGCCAGCCGCACAGCCAATTCACCCCTCCACTTT.

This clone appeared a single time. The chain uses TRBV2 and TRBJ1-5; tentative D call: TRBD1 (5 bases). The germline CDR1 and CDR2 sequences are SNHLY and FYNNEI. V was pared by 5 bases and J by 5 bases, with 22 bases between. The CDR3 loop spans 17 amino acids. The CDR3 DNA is TGTGCCAGCAGTTCGCGCCGGGGGTCAGAAATAGATCAGCCCCAGCATTTT. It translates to CASSSRRGSEIDQPQHF.

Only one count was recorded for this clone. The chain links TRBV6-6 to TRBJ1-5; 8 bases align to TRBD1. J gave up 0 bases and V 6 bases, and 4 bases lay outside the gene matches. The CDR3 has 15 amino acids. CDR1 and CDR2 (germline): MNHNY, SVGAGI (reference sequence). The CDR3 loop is CASSRTGNSNQPQHF. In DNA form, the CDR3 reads TGTGCCAGCAGCAGGACAGGGAATAGCAATCAGCCCCAGCATTTT.

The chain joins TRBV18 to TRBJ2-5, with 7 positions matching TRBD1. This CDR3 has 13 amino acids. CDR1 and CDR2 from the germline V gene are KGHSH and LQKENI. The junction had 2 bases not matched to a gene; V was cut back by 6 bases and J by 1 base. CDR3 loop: CASSTGSQETQYF. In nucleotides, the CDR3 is TGTGCCAGCTCGACAGGGTCCCAAGAGACCCAGTACTTC.

CDR3 residues: CASSPPTLEAYGYTF. In DNA, the CDR3 is TGTGCCAGCTCACCACCGACTTTAGAGGCCTATGGCTACACCTTC. The chain links TRBV18 to TRBJ1-2; D uncertain. Germline CDR1 is KGHSH and CDR2 is LQKENI. There are 15 residues in the CDR3. Between the trimmed V and J ends, which lost 0 bases and 4 bases, there was a span of 12 bases.

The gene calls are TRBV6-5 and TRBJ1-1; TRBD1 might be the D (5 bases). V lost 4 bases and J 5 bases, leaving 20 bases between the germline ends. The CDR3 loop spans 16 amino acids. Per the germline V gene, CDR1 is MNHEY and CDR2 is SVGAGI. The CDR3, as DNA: TGTGCCAGCAGTTGGGGCAGCGCGGCCAGGATTACTGAAGCTTTCTTT. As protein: CASSWGSAARITEAFF.

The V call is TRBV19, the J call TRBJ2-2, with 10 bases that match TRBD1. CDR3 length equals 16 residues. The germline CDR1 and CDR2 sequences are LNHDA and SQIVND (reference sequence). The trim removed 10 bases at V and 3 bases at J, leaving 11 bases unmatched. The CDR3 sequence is CATTTRDRGYTGELFF. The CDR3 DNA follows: TGTGCCACAACAACCAGGGACAGGGGATACACCGGGGAGCTGTTTTTT.

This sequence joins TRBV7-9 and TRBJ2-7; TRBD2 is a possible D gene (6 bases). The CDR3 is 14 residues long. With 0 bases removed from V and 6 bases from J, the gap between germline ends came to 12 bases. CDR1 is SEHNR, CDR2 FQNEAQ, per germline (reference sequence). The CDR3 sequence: CASSLAMGGGEQYF. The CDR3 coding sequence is TGTGCCAGCAGCTTAGCCATGGGGGGTGGCGAGCAGTACTTC.